The entry that follows covers one T cell receptor (beta chain) sequence. The antigen is not known. This specimen belongs to a study of PD-1 blockade in mismatch repair-deficient tumors. Study in general: Patients had 11 to 13 mismatch repair-deficient cancer types and were previously treated and progressing.

All patients were mismatch repair deficient, assessed by either PCR or immunohistochemistry. Measured with immunoSEQ multiplex PCR; TCRdb has only the in-frame clones, and not every one. The top ten clones hold about 13% of a sample with around 120,000 clones, 70% to 90% of them seen once. V lost 5 bases, J lost 5 bases, and 19 bases lay in between. This CDR3 region has 15 residues. Per germline, CDR1 LGHNA and CDR2 YNFKEQ. Study-wide results and caveats: Tumor-resident clones, often absent from pretreatment blood, expanded after pembrolizumab and then contracted.

Sequencing used peripheral blood, obtained 44 weeks after starting pembrolizumab. The gene calls are TRBV4-2 and TRBJ2-7; D perhaps matches TRBD1 (5 bases). The receptor's source is an adult with mismatch repair-deficient cancer. CDR3 DNA sequence: TGTGCCAGCAGCGGTAAACGGAAGGGGATGCACGAGCAGTACTTC. It specifies CASSGKRKGMHEQYF.